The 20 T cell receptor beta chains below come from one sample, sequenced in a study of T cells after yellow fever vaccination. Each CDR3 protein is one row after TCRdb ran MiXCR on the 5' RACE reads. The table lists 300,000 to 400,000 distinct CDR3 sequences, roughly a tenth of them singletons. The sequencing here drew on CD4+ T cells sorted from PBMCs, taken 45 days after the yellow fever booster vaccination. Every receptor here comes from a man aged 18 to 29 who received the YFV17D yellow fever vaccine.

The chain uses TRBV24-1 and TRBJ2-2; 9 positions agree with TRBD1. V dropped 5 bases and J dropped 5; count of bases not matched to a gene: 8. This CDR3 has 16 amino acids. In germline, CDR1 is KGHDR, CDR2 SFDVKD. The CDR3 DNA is TGTGCCACCAGTGCCCAGACAGGGGGGAGGACCGGGGAGCTGTTTTTT. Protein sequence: CATSAQTGGRTGELFF.

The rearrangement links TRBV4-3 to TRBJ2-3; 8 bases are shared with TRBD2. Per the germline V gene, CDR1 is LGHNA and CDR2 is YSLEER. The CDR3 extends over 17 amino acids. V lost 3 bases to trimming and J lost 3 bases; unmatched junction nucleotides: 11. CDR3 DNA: TGCGCCAGCAGCCAGGGTACCCGGGGGGGCCCGACAGATACGCAGTATTTT. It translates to CASSQGTRGGPTDTQYF.

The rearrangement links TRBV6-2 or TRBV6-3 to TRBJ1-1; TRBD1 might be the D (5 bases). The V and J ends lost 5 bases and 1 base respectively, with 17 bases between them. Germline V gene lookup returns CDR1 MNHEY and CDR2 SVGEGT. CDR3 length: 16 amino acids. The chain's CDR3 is CASSRRGSTSNTEAFF. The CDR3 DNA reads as TGTGCCAGCAGTAGGCGGGGCAGCACCTCGAACACTGAAGCTTTCTTT.

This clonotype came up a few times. CDR3 in amino acids: CASSLPRTYNEQFF. Written as DNA, the CDR3 is TGTGCCAGCAGCTTGCCAAGAACTTACAATGAGCAGTTCTTC. V is TRBV5-5 and J is TRBJ2-1, with D unclear. V lost 1 base, J lost 4 bases, and 9 bases lay in between. The CDR3 is 14 amino acids. Germline V gives CDR1 SGHKS, CDR2 YYEKEE (reference sequence).

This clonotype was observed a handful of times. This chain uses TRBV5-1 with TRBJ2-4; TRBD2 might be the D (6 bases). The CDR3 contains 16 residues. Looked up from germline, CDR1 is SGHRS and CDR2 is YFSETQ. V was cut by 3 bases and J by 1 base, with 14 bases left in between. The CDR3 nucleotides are TGCGCCAGCAGCTACGGACTGGACTACGCCAAAAACATTCAGTACTTC. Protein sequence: CASSYGLDYAKNIQYF.

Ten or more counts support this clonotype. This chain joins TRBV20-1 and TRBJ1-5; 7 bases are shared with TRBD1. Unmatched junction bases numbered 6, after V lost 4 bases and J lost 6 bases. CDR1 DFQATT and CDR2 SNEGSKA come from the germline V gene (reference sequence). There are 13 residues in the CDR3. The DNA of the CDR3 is TGCAGTGCTAATACAGGGGTGGGTCAGCCCCAGCATTTT. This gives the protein CSANTGVGQPQHF.

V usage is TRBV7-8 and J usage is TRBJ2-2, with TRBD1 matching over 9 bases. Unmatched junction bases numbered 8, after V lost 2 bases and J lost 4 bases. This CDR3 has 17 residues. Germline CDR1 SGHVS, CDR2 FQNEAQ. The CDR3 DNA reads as TGTGCCAGCAGCTTAAGATCCGGGACAGGGTCCACCGGGGAGCTGTTTTTT. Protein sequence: CASSLRSGTGSTGELFF.

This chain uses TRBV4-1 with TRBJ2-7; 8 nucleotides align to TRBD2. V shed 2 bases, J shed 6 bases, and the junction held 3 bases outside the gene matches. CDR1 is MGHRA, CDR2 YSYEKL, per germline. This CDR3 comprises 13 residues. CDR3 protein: CASSQLAGPEQYF. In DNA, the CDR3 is TGCGCCAGCAGCCAATTAGCGGGGCCCGAGCAGTACTTC.

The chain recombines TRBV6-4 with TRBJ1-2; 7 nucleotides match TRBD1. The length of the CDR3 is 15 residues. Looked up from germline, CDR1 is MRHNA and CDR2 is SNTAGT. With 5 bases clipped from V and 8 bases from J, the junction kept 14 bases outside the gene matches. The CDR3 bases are TGTGCCAGCAGTCCCGGAGTTACAGGGGTCTACGGCTACACCTTC. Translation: CASSPGVTGVYGYTF.

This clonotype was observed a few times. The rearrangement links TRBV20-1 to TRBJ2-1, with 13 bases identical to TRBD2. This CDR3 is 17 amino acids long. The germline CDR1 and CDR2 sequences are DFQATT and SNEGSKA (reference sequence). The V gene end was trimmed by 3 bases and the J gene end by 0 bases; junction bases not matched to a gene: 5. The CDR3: CSASSTSGGSSYNEQFF. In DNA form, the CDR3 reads TGCAGTGCTAGTTCGACTAGCGGGGGGTCCTCCTACAATGAGCAGTTCTTC.

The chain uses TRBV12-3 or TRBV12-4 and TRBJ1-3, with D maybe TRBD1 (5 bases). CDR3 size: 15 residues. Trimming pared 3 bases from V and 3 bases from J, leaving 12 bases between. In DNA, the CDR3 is TGTGCCAGCAGTTTGAGGCCAGGGAATGGAAACACCATATATTTT. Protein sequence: CASSLRPGNGNTIYF.

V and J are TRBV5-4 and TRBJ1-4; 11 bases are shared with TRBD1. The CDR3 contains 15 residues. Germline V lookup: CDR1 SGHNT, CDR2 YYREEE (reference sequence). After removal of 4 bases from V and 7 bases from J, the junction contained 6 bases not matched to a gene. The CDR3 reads CASSLWTGGREKLFF. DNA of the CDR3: TGTGCCAGCAGCCTGTGGACAGGGGGCCGTGAAAAACTGTTTTTT.

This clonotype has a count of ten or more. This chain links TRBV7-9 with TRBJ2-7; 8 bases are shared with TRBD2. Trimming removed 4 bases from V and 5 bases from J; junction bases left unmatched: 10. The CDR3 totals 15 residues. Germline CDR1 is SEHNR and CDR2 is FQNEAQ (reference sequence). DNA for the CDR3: TGTGCCAGCAGCTCCGTCGGGGGGGGCCTCCACGAGCAGTACTTC. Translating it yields CASSSVGGGLHEQYF. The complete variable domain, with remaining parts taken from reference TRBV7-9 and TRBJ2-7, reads DTGVSQNPRHKITKRGQNVTFRCDPISEHNRLYWYRQTLGQGPEFLTYFQNEAQLEKSRLLSDRFSAERPKGSFSTLEIQRTEQGDSAMYLCASSSVGGGLHEQYFGPGTRLTVT.

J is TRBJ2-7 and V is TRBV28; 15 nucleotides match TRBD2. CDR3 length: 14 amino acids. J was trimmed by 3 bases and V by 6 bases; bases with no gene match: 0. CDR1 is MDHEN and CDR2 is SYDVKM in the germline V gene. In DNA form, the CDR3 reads TGTGCCAGCAGGGGACTAGCGGGGGGCTACGAGCAGTACGTC. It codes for CASRGLAGGYEQYV.

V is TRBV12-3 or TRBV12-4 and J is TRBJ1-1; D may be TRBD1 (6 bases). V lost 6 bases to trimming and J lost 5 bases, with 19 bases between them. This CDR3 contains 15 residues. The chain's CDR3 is CASSPRGAGWTEAFF. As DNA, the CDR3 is TGTGCCAGCAGCCCCCGGGGGGCGGGATGGACTGAAGCTTTCTTT.

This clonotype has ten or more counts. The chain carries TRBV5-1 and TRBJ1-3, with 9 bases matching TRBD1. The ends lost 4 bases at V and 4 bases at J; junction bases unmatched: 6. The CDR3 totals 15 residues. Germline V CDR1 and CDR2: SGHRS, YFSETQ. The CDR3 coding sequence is TGCGCCAGCAGCCCATCACAGGGGGCGGGAAACACCATATATTTT. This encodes CASSPSQGAGNTIYF. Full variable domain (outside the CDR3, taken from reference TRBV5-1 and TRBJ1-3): KAGVTQTPRYLIKTRGQQVTLSCSPISGHRSVSWYQQTPGQGLQFLFEYFSETQRNKGNFPGRFSGRQFSNSRSEMNVSTLELGDSALYLCASSPSQGAGNTIYFGEGSWLTVV.

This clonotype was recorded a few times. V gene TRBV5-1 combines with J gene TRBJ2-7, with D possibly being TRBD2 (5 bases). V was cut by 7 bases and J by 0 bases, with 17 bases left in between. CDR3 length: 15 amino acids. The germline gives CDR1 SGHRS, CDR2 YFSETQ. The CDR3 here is CASQLGSWDSYEQYF. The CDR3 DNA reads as TGCGCCAGCCAACTAGGCTCTTGGGACTCCTACGAGCAGTACTTC.

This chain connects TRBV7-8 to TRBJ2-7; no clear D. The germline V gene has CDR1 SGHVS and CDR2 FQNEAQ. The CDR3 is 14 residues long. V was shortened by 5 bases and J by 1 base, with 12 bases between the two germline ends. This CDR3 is CASSAVGISYEQYV. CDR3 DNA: TGTGCCAGCAGCGCTGTGGGGATTTCCTACGAGCAGTACGTC.

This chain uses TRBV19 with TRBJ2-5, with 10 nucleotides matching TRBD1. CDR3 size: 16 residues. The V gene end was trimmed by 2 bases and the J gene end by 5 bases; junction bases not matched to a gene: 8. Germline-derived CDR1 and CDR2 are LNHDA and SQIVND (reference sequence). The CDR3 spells CASSIRRQGAFETQYF. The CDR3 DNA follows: TGTGCCAGTAGTATAAGACGACAGGGGGCTTTTGAGACCCAGTACTTC.

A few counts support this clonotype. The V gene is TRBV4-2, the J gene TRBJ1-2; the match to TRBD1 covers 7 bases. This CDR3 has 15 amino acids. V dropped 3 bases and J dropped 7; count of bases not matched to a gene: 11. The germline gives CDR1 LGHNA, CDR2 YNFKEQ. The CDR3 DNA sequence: TGTGCCAGCAGCCACAACCTCGGGACAGTCAGTGGCTACACCTTC. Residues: CASSHNLGTVSGYTF.